A selection of T cell receptor beta chains follows, all from one sample in a study of cytomegalovirus exposure and HLA in healthy donors. TCRdb's copy holds only in-frame clones and misses some; the assay was immunoSEQ multiplex PCR. The table counts some 120,000 clones; more than 3% lies in the top ten. The sequenced sample was PBMCs. These receptor sequences come from a man aged 18 to 35 in good health and CMV-seronegative. CDR3s include the opening cysteine and the closing phenylalanine or tryptophan. The D gene is left open where the match is weak.

DNA: TGTGCCAGCAGCTTGGTACCAGGGTTTGTTGCTGAAGCTTTCTTT; CDR3: CASSLVPGFVAEAFF; D: .; J: TRBJ1-1; V: TRBV5-8
DNA: TGTGCCAGCAGCTTAGGTCGGACTAGCGGGAGAGATACCGGGGAGCTGTTTTTT; CDR3: CASSLGRTSGRDTGELFF; D: TRBD2; J: TRBJ2-2; V: TRBV11-2
DNA: TGCAGCGTTGACGGGACAGTGAACACTGAAGCTTTCTTT; CDR3: CSVDGTVNTEAFF; D: TRBD1; J: TRBJ1-1; V: TRBV29-1
DNA: TGTGCCAGCAGGCGGGTCTATGGCTACACCTTC; CDR3: CASRRVYGYTF; D: .; J: TRBJ1-2; V: TRBV2
DNA: TGCGCCAGCAGCTCCTGGGGATGGAGGTACAGGGTGGCCGGAAACACCATATATTTT; CDR3: CASSSWGWRYRVAGNTIYF; D: .; J: TRBJ1-3; V: TRBV4-1
DNA: TGTGCCAGCAGCACTAGCGGGAGCTCCTACGAGCAGTACTTC; CDR3: CASSTSGSSYEQYF; D: TRBD2; J: TRBJ2-7; V: TRBV7-2
DNA: TGCGCCAGCACACGCTCCGGGGGGGCCAGGGCTAATGAAAAACTGTTTTTT; CDR3: CASTRSGGARANEKLFF; D: .; J: TRBJ1-4; V: TRBV5-1
DNA: TGCGCCAGCAGCCACCCGAGGGAGGGGAACACAGATACGCAGTATTTT; CDR3: CASSHPREGNTDTQYF; D: TRBD2; J: TRBJ2-3; V: TRBV4-1
DNA: TGCGCCAGCAGCTTATACTCTAGCGGTAGCTCCTACAATGAGCAGTTCTTC; CDR3: CASSLYSSGSSYNEQFF; D: TRBD2; J: TRBJ2-1; V: TRBV5-1
DNA: TGTGCCAGCAGTGGGAAACAGGGTAAGGGAGCCTACAATGAGCAGTTCTTC; CDR3: CASSGKQGKGAYNEQFF; D: .; J: TRBJ2-1; V: TRBV28
DNA: TGTGCCAGCAGTACCTCGGACAGCTATGGCTACACCTTC; CDR3: CASSTSDSYGYTF; D: .; J: TRBJ1-2; V: TRBV6-5
DNA: TGTGCCAGCAGAGGCAGTCCGGGAACGGGAGCTTTCTTT; CDR3: CASRGSPGTGAFF; D: .; J: TRBJ1-1; V: TRBV6-1
DNA: TGTGCCAGCAGATTAGCGGGGGGCACAGATACGCAGTATTTT; CDR3: CASRLAGGTDTQYF; D: TRBD2; J: TRBJ2-3; V: TRBV28
DNA: TGTGCCAGTAGTTTCGGACAGGGGGCTGGCTATGGCTACACCTTC; CDR3: CASSFGQGAGYGYTF; D: TRBD1; J: TRBJ1-2; V: TRBV19
DNA: TGTGCCAGCAGCCTACAACAGGGATCCTACAATGAGCAGTTCTTC; CDR3: CASSLQQGSYNEQFF; D: .; J: TRBJ2-1; V: TRBV7-2
DNA: TGTGCCAGCAGCGAAAGCCGCGGCAGGGCAGCCTACGAGCAGTACTTC; CDR3: CASSESRGRAAYEQYF; D: .; J: TRBJ2-7; V: TRBV11-2
DNA: TGCGCCAGCAGCTTGGGAGCGGGCACCTACAATGAGCAGTTCTTC; CDR3: CASSLGAGTYNEQFF; D: .; J: TRBJ2-1; V: TRBV5-1
DNA: TGTGCCATCAGCGGAGGGCGGCAGAATCAGCCCCAGCATTTT; CDR3: CAISGGRQNQPQHF; D: .; J: TRBJ1-5; V: TRBV10-3
DNA: TGTGCCAGTAGTCCAAGGGACAGCTCTGGAAACACCATATATTTT; CDR3: CASSPRDSSGNTIYF; D: TRBD1; J: TRBJ1-3; V: TRBV19
DNA: TGTGCCAGCAGCAGCGCCGGGACAGGGGTCGGGAATGAGCAGTTCTTC; CDR3: CASSSAGTGVGNEQFF; D: TRBD1; J: TRBJ2-1; V: TRBV7-6
DNA: TGTGCCAGCAGCACGCGGACTAGCGGGGACACAGATACGCAGTATTTT; CDR3: CASSTRTSGDTDTQYF; D: TRBD2; J: TRBJ2-3; V: TRBV5-4
DNA: TGTGCCAGTAGCGGGAGGGCCTCCTACGAGCAGTACTTC; CDR3: CASSGRASYEQYF; D: TRBD2; J: TRBJ2-7; V: TRBV25-1
DNA: TGTGCCAGCAGTGAGAGAGGAGCGGGCAATCAGCCCCAGCATTTT; CDR3: CASSERGAGNQPQHF; D: .; J: TRBJ1-5; V: TRBV2
DNA: TGCGCCAGCAGCTTGAAGGTCGAGGCCCCTGAGCAGTTCTTC; CDR3: CASSLKVEAPEQFF; D: .; J: TRBJ2-1; V: TRBV5-1
DNA: TGTGCCAGCAGGGTTAGCGGGGCCCAGAAGTACGAGCAGTACTTC; CDR3: CASRVSGAQKYEQYF; D: TRBD2; J: TRBJ2-7; V: TRBV11-2
DNA: TGTGCCAGTAGTATTTCGGGGATGGGCAATCAGCCCCAGCATTTT; CDR3: CASSISGMGNQPQHF; D: .; J: TRBJ1-5; V: TRBV19
DNA: TGTGCCAGCAGTCTAGGACATCAAGAGACCCAGTACTTC; CDR3: CASSLGHQETQYF; D: .; J: TRBJ2-5; V: TRBV7-6
DNA: TGTGCCAGCAGTACCCGGACAGGGGACTACAATGAGCAGTTCTTC; CDR3: CASSTRTGDYNEQFF; D: TRBD1; J: TRBJ2-1; V: TRBV6-1
DNA: TGTGCCAGTAGTATAGGGATCGGGAGGGTGATTGACAATGAGCAGTTCTTC; CDR3: CASSIGIGRVIDNEQFF; D: TRBD2; J: TRBJ2-1; V: TRBV19
DNA: TGCGCCAGCAGCCGGGACAGGGTATCCTACAATGAGCAGTTCTTC; CDR3: CASSRDRVSYNEQFF; D: TRBD1; J: TRBJ2-1; V: TRBV5-1
DNA: TGTGCCAGCAGCTCCCGTAATGAGCAGTTCTTC; CDR3: CASSSRNEQFF; D: .; J: TRBJ2-1; V: TRBV7-6
DNA: TGCGCCAGCAGCTTGGCCGGGAGCCACGAGCAGTACTTC; CDR3: CASSLAGSHEQYF; D: .; J: TRBJ2-7; V: TRBV5-1
DNA: TGTGCCAGCGTAGCGGAAGGGGTCACAGATACGCAGTATTTT; CDR3: CASVAEGVTDTQYF; D: .; J: TRBJ2-3; V: TRBV2
DNA: TGTGCCAGCAGCCAAGATATGCGCGGACTAAGGTCAGATACGCAGTATTTT; CDR3: CASSQDMRGLRSDTQYF; D: .; J: TRBJ2-3; V: TRBV14
DNA: TGTGCCTGGAGTGAGGAGCGCGAGCAGTACTTC; CDR3: CAWSEEREQYF; D: .; J: TRBJ2-7; V: TRBV30
DNA: TGTGCCAGCAGCAAAGGGTATGACGGGTCTGCCTACGAGCAGTACTTC; CDR3: CASSKGYDGSAYEQYF; D: .; J: TRBJ2-7; V: TRBV21-1
DNA: TGTGCCATCAGTCGCTACGGGACAGATACGCAGTATTTT; CDR3: CAISRYGTDTQYF; D: .; J: TRBJ2-3; V: TRBV10-3
DNA: TGCGCCAGCAGCCAAGATCGGCGGATGGAGACCCAGTACTTC; CDR3: CASSQDRRMETQYF; D: .; J: TRBJ2-5; V: TRBV4-1
DNA: TGTGCCAGCAGCATAACCGGGACTCCCCACGAGCAGTACTTC; CDR3: CASSITGTPHEQYF; D: .; J: TRBJ2-7; V: TRBV13
DNA: TGTGCCAGTAGTATCGGAGGGAATGAGCAGTACTTC; CDR3: CASSIGGNEQYF; D: .; J: TRBJ2-7; V: TRBV19
DNA: TGTGCCAGCAGCCTAGGTCCCAGGGATGGCTACACCTTC; CDR3: CASSLGPRDGYTF; D: .; J: TRBJ1-2; V: TRBV5-6
DNA: TGTGCCAGCTCTGGGGACATCCAAGAGACCCAGTACTTC; CDR3: CASSGDIQETQYF; D: .; J: TRBJ2-5; V: TRBV18
DNA: TGTGCCAGCAGCAGAGGTTGGAATGAGCAGTTCTTC; CDR3: CASSRGWNEQFF; D: .; J: TRBJ2-1; V: TRBV27
DNA: TGTGCCAGCAGTCCGCTAGCGGGAGACCGGAACGAGCAGTACTTC; CDR3: CASSPLAGDRNEQYF; D: TRBD2; J: TRBJ2-7; V: TRBV6-5
DNA: TGTGCCACCGGAGTAAGCACCGGGGAGCTGTTTTTT; CDR3: CATGVSTGELFF; D: .; J: TRBJ2-2; V: TRBV15
DNA: TGCGCCAGCAGCCCGGAGGACTTCGGTACCGGGGAGCTGTTTTTT; CDR3: CASSPEDFGTGELFF; D: .; J: TRBJ2-2; V: TRBV5-1
DNA: TGTGCCAGCAGCTTATCGGTTGAGACCCAGTACTTC; CDR3: CASSLSVETQYF; D: .; J: TRBJ2-5; V: TRBV7-9
DNA: TGTGCCACTAAGATGACAGGGGACTATGGCTACACCTTC; CDR3: CATKMTGDYGYTF; D: TRBD1; J: TRBJ1-2; V: TRBV7-2
DNA: TGTGCCTCGAGTCTCGATTTAAAAGAGACCCAGTACTTC; CDR3: CASSLDLKETQYF; D: .; J: TRBJ2-5; V: TRBV15
DNA: TGTGCCATCAGTGAGTCTGGACTCTACACTGAAGCTTTCTTT; CDR3: CAISESGLYTEAFF; D: .; J: TRBJ1-1; V: TRBV10-3
DNA: TGTGCCAGCAGCCCCCGACTAGCGGTTTGGGAGACCCAGTACTTC; CDR3: CASSPRLAVWETQYF; D: TRBD2; J: TRBJ2-5; V: TRBV11-2
DNA: TGCGCCAGCAGCTTGCGGGAAGGCTACAATGAGCAGTTCTTC; CDR3: CASSLREGYNEQFF; D: .; J: TRBJ2-1; V: TRBV5-1
DNA: TGTGCCAGCAGTGAAACCCCAGAAGGGGCAGAGACCCAGTACTTC; CDR3: CASSETPEGAETQYF; D: .; J: TRBJ2-5; V: TRBV6-1
DNA: TGCGCCAGCAGCCCCAGCGGGGGGCTGGGCCAGTACTTC; CDR3: CASSPSGGLGQYF; D: TRBD2; J: TRBJ2-5; V: TRBV5-1
DNA: TGTGCCAGCTCACCCGGCCTCAGGGAAACTGAAGCTTTCTTT; CDR3: CASSPGLRETEAFF; D: .; J: TRBJ1-1; V: TRBV18